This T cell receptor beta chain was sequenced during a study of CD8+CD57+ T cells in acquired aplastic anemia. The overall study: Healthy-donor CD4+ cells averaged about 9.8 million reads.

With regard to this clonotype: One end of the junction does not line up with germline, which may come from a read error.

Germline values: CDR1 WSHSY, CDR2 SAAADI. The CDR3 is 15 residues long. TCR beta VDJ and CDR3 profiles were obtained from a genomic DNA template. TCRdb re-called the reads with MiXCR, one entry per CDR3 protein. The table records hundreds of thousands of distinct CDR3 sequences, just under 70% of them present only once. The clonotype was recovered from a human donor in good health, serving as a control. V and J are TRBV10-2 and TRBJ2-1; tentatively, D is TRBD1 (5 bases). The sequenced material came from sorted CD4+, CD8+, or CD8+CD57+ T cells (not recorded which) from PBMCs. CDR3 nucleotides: TGCGCCACCAGTTTACTGGGGCAGGCGGCTACTGAGCATGGGTTC. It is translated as CATSLLGQAATEHGF.